The rows below give T cell receptor beta chains drawn from one sample of a study of OX40 agonist ivuxolimab in advanced cancers. Sequencing used immunoSEQ multiplex PCR; TCRdb keeps in-frame clones, though not all of them. Of roughly 100,000 clones in the sample, around nine tenths were seen once. The source material was CD4+ or CD8+ T cells sorted from blood, sampled in a trial of the OX40 agonist ivuxolimab. Receptor source: an adult with an advanced solid tumor such as melanoma, head and neck, liver or kidney cancer. Both conserved end residues are part of each CDR3. The D gene is left open where the match is weak. A clone size is listed for some rows: how often the clone was seen (once, few, many), or a class if it is expanded.

J	V	D	size	DNA	CDR3
TRBJ2-7	TRBV6-5	TRBD1	few	TGTGCCAGCAGCCGGGACAGAGGCGAGCAGTACTTC	CASSRDRGEQYF
TRBJ2-3	TRBV5-1	TRBD2	few	TGCGCCAGCAGCTTGGGGACTAGCGGGGGGGCCGTCGATACGCAGTATTTT	CASSLGTSGGAVDTQYF
TRBJ2-6	TRBV28	.	.	TGTGCCAGCAGGGTGGCTGGGGCCAACGTCCTGACTTTC	CASRVAGANVLTF
TRBJ2-7	TRBV6-5	.	.	TGTGCCAGCAGATCCACTTTTACTAGCATCTACGAGCAGTACTTC	CASRSTFTSIYEQYF
TRBJ2-5	TRBV18	.	.	TGTGCCAGCTCCGAGATGTACCAAGAGACCCAGTACTTC	CASSEMYQETQYF
TRBJ1-4	TRBV2	.	few	TGTGCCAGCAGTGCAGGGGCTAATGAAAAACTGTTTTTT	CASSAGANEKLFF
TRBJ1-3	TRBV7-2	.	few	TGTGCCAGCAGACCTGGCCTTTCTGGAAACACCATATATTTT	CASRPGLSGNTIYF
TRBJ1-2	TRBV5-5	.	many	TGTGCCAGCAGCTTGGATCCGGGGTCCTATGGCTACACCTTC	CASSLDPGSYGYTF
TRBJ2-5	TRBV7-6	TRBD1	.	TGTGCCAGCAGCTCCCGGGGGACAGGGGAAGAGACCCAGTACTTC	CASSSRGTGEETQYF
TRBJ2-4	TRBV28	TRBD2	.	TGTGCCAGCAGGAGCGGGGGCCTAGCCAAAAACATTCAGTACTTC	CASRSGGLAKNIQYF
TRBJ1-6	TRBV28	.	.	TGTGCCAGCAGTACCCCCACAGGGCACTCACCCCTCCACTTT	CASSTPTGHSPLHF
TRBJ1-1	TRBV19	.	.	TGTGCCAGTAGTATTCCAACAGGATTCGAAGCTTTCTTT	CASSIPTGFEAFF
TRBJ2-1	TRBV5-6	.	.	TGTGCCAGCAGCTTGGACAGGTACAATGAGCAGTTCTTC	CASSLDRYNEQFF
TRBJ2-3	TRBV7-9	TRBD2	.	TGTGCCAGCAGCTTATCGGCGGGGGTAGATACGCAGTATTTT	CASSLSAGVDTQYF